What follows are 12 T cell receptor beta chains derived from one specimen sequenced in a study of T cell responses to AZD1222 COVID-19 vaccine. TCRdb's table, derived via immunoSEQ multiplex PCR, lists solely in-frame clones and lacks some. The table includes about 48,000 clones, 70% to 90% detected once. The starting material was peripheral blood, obtained 28 days after the second AZD1222 dose. These receptors were collected from an adult who received the AZD1222 COVID-19 vaccine.

The chain has TRBV14 and TRBJ2-7; 7 bases align to TRBD2. V gave up 0 bases and J gave up 4 bases; unmatched junction bases: 12. The CDR3 covers 17 residues. The germline V gene has CDR1 SGHDN and CDR2 FVKESK. The CDR3 DNA reads as TGTGCCAGCAGCCAAGACGCTGCGGGAGCCCTCTATTACGAGCAGTACTTC. Its protein product is CASSQDAAGALYYEQYF.

J is TRBJ2-7 and V is TRBV21-1; the table's D gene call, TRBD2, was not cross checked with the DNA. TRBV21-1 is flagged as a pseudogene. The CDR3 is 15 residues long. CDR3 coding DNA: TGTGCCAGCAGCAAAGGGCCAGGGAGGACCTACGAGCAGTACTTC. This translates into CASSKGPGRTYEQYF.

The chain uses TRBV19 and TRBJ2-1, with TRBD2 identical over 12 bases. Germline V gives CDR1 LNHDA, CDR2 SQIVND (reference sequence). The CDR3 has 18 amino acids. The V and J ends lost 2 bases and 1 base, in that order; junction bases with no gene match: 6. The chain's CDR3 is CASSIRLAGGQSYNEQFF. CDR3 in DNA: TGTGCCAGTAGTATACGGCTAGCGGGAGGGCAATCCTACAATGAGCAGTTCTTC.

The chain carries TRBV5-8 and TRBJ2-7; possibly TRBD1 for D (5 bases). The germline gives CDR1 SGHTS, CDR2 YDEGEE. The length of the CDR3 is 14 residues. V lost 1 base to trimming and J lost 2 bases, with 10 bases between them. As DNA, the CDR3 is TGTGCCAGCAGCTTGTTAGCAGGGACCTACGAGCAGTACTTC. This sequence encodes CASSLLAGTYEQYF.

The chain couples TRBV11-3 to TRBJ2-1, with D possibly being TRBD2 (6 bases). Germline lookup yields CDR1 SGHNT and CDR2 YENEEA. The CDR3 runs 13 residues. The ends were cut back, 5 bases at V and 9 bases at J, with 14 bases in the middle. CDR3 nucleotides: TGTGCCAGCAGCCCTATTAGCGGATCTGAGCAGTTCTTC. Residues: CASSPISGSEQFF.

This clone was observed a handful of times. The genes are TRBV6-5 and TRBJ2-5, with D possibly being TRBD2 (5 bases). The V and J ends lost 8 bases and 5 bases respectively, with 12 bases between them. The CDR3 sequence is 12 residues long. Germline V gene data show CDR1 as MNHEY and CDR2 as SVGAGI. The CDR3: CASGLPEETQYF. The CDR3 DNA reads as TGTGCCAGCGGACTCCCGGAGGAGACCCAGTACTTC.

The V and J genes are TRBV4-1 and TRBJ2-7, with 7 bases identical to TRBD1. In germline, CDR1 is MGHRA, CDR2 YSYEKL. V was clipped by 5 bases and J by 0 bases; unmatched bases: 4. The CDR3 loop spans 14 amino acids. CDR3 sequence: CASSWGQSSYEQYF. In DNA form, the CDR3 reads TGCGCCAGCAGCTGGGGACAGTCCTCCTACGAGCAGTACTTC.

The rearrangement uses TRBV14 and TRBJ2-7; D gene ambiguous. Trimming took 1 base from V and 10 from J, leaving 14 bases between them. CDR3 length equals 13 residues. Germline loops: CDR1 SGHDN, CDR2 FVKESK. CDR3 amino acids: CASSQGPKGLQYF. The CDR3 coding sequence is TGTGCCAGCAGCCAAGGACCTAAGGGCCTTCAGTACTTC. The entire variable domain, with the rest obtained from reference TRBV14 and TRBJ2-7, is as follows: EAGVTQFPSHSVIEKGQTVTLRCDPISGHDNLYWYRRVMGKEIKFLLHFVKESKQDESGMPNNRFLAERTGGTYSTLKVQPAELEDSGVYFCASSQGPKGLQYFGPGTRLTVT.

The V call is TRBV28, the J call TRBJ2-2; D not resolved. The CDR3 is made up of 15 amino acids. The V and J ends lost 5 bases and 2 bases respectively, with 12 bases between them. Germline V gene lookup returns CDR1 MDHEN and CDR2 SYDVKM. The CDR3 coding sequence is TGTGCCAGCAGTCTACTCGGGTTAAACACCGGGGAGCTGTTTTTT. Amino acid sequence: CASSLLGLNTGELFF.

This clone appeared a few times. This sequence joins TRBV29-1 and TRBJ2-2; weak D call: TRBD2 (7 bases). V lost 6 bases and J 8 bases, leaving 19 bases between the germline ends. Germline V gives CDR1 SQVTM, CDR2 ANQGSEA. This CDR3 spans 14 amino acids. The CDR3 coding sequence is TGCAGCGTGAGGACTAGTGGGGGCATGGGGGAGCTGTTTTTT. Translation gives CSVRTSGGMGELFF.

The V call is TRBV11-2, the J call TRBJ2-2; TRBD1 matches at 8 bases. Losses at the gene ends were 7 bases for V and 3 bases for J; bases not matched to a gene: 4. Germline values: CDR1 SGHAT, CDR2 FQNNGV. The CDR3 loop spans 14 amino acids. The chain's CDR3 is CASNRGVYTGELFF. The DNA of the CDR3 is TGTGCCAGCAACAGGGGGGTCTACACCGGGGAGCTGTTTTTT.

The chain links TRBV18 to TRBJ1-4, with no clear D. CDR1 is KGHSH, CDR2 LQKENI, per germline. Trimming shortened V by 6 bases and J by 7 bases, and 15 bases separated the two germline ends. The CDR3 runs 14 residues. The DNA for the CDR3 is TGTGCCAGCTCCCCCGGGTCCCAGAGTGAAAAACTGTTTTTT. Its protein is CASSPGSQSEKLFF.